This entry lists 3 T cell receptor beta chains sequenced from one sample in a study of blood T cell repertoires in COVID-19. Sequencing used immunoSEQ multiplex PCR; TCRdb keeps in-frame clones, though not all of them. The sample contains approximately 350,000 clones, more than 80% of which appear only once. Sequences were obtained from peripheral blood. Receptors originate from a woman aged 25 to 45 with COVID-19, enrolled during active disease.

The chain recombines TRBV7-9 with TRBJ2-7; 7 bases match TRBD1. CDR3 length: 15 amino acids. Germline assignment: CDR1 SEHNR and CDR2 FQNEAQ (reference sequence). The trim removed 5 bases at V and 6 bases at J, leaving 13 bases unmatched. CDR3: CASSQGDSQGREQYV. The CDR3 nucleotides read TGTGCCAGCAGCCAAGGAGACTCACAGGGGCGCGAGCAGTACGTC.

The rearrangement uses TRBV7-4 and TRBJ2-5, with TRBD1 matching 9 bases. This CDR3 contains 18 residues. J was trimmed by 0 bases and V by 4 bases; bases with no gene match: 12. The germline CDR1 and CDR2 sequences are SGHVT and SQSDAQ. The DNA of the CDR3 is TGTGCCAGCAGCTCTTGGACAGGGGCCCCAATGTACCAAGAGACCCAGTACTTC. It yields the protein CASSSWTGAPMYQETQYF.

This chain uses TRBV27 with TRBJ2-5; 7 bases match TRBD1. Germline CDR1 and CDR2: MNHEY and SMNVEV (reference sequence). V shed 5 bases, J shed 3 bases, and the junction held 12 bases outside the gene matches. The CDR3 runs 16 residues. CDR3 DNA sequence: TGTGCCAGCAGTACACCCCAGGGCCAGGGGGAAGAGACCCAGTACTTC. Protein: CASSTPQGQGEETQYF.